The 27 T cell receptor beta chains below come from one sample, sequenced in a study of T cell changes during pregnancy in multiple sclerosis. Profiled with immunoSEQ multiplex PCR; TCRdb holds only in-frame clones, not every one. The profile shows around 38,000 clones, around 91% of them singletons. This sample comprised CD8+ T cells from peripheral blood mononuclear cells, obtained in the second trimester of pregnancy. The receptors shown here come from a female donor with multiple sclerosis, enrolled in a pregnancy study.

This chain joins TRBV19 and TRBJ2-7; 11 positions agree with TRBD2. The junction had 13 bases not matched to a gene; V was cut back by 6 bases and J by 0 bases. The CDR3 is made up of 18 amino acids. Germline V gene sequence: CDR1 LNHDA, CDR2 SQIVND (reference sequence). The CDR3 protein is CASRSSGGPPFNSYEQYF. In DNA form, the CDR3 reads TGTGCCAGTAGGTCTAGCGGGGGGCCACCATTCAACTCCTACGAGCAGTACTTC.

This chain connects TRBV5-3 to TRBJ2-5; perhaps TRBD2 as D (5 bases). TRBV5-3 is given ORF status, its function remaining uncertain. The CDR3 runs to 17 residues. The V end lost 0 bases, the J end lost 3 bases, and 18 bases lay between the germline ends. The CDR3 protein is CARSLVPLAASKETQYF. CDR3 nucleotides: TGTGCCAGAAGCTTGGTTCCCCTAGCAGCTTCTAAAGAGACCCAGTACTTC.

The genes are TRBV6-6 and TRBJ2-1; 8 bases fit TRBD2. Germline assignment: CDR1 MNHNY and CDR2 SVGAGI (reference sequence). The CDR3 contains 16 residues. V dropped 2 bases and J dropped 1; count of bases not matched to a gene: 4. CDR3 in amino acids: CASSYRGLDSYNEQFF. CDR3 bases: TGTGCCAGCAGTTACAGGGGACTAGATTCCTACAATGAGCAGTTCTTC.

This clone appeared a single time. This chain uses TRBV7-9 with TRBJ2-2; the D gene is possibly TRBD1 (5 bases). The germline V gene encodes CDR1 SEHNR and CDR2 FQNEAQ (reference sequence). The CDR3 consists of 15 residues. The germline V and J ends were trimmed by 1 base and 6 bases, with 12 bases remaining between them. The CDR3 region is CASSLVQGSSGELFF. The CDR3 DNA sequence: TGTGCCAGCAGCTTAGTTCAGGGCTCTTCCGGGGAGCTGTTTTTT.

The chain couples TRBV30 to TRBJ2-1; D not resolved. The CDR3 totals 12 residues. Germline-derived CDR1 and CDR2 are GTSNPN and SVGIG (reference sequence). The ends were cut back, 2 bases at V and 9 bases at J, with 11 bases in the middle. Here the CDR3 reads CAWSLGLGEQFF. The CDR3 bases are TGTGCCTGGAGTTTGGGCCTCGGTGAGCAGTTCTTC.

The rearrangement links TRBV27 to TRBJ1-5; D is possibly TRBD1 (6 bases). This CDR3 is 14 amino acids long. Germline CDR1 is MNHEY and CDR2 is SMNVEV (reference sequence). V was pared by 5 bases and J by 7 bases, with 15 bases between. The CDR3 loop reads CASSLKGVQQPQHF. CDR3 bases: TGTGCCAGCAGTCTGAAGGGGGTCCAACAGCCCCAGCATTTT.

As DNA, the CDR3 is TGCAGCGTTTCAAGTGAATCGGGGGGCGTGTTTGGGTACGAGCAGTACTTC. It specifies CSVSSESGGVFGYEQYF. The V gene is TRBV29-1, the J gene TRBJ2-7; TRBD2 is a possible D gene (7 bases). The CDR3 length is 17 residues. V lost 5 bases and J lost 4, with 27 bases in between. CDR1 and CDR2 (germline): SQVTM, ANQGSEA.

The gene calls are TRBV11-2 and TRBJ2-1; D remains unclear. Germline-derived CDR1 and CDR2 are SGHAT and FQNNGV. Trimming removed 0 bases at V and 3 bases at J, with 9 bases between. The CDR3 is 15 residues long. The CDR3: CASSLDVNNYNEQFF. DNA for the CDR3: TGTGCCAGCAGCTTAGATGTGAACAACTACAATGAGCAGTTCTTC.

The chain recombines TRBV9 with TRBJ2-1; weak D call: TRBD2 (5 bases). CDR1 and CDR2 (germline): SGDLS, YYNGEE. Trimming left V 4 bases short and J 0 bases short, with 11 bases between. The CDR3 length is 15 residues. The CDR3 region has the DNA TGTGCCAGCAGCTCCAGCGGCAACTCCTACAATGAGCAGTTCTTC. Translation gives CASSSSGNSYNEQFF.

CDR3 in amino acids: CASSQDPGLADTIYF. As DNA, the CDR3 is TGTGCCAGCAGCCAAGATCCAGGGTTAGCAGACACCATATATTTT. The V gene is TRBV14, the J gene TRBJ1-3, with D maybe TRBD1 (5 bases). Trimming removed 0 bases at V and 8 bases at J, with 14 bases between. Germline CDR1 reads SGHDN; CDR2 reads FVKESK. The CDR3 has 15 amino acids.

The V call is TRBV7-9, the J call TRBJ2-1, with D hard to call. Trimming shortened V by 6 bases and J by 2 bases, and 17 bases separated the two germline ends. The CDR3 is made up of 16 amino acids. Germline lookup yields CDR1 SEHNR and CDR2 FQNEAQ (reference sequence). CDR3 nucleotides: TGTGCCAGCAGACACCCAGTGGGCTCCACCTACAATGAGCAGTTCTTC. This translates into CASRHPVGSTYNEQFF.

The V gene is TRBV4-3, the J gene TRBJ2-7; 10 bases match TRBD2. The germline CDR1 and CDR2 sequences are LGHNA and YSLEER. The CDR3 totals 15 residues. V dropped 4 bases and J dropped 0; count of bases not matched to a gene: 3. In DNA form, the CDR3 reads TGCGCCAGCAGCCCCGGGACTAGCGCCTCCTACGAGCAGTACTTC. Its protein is CASSPGTSASYEQYF.

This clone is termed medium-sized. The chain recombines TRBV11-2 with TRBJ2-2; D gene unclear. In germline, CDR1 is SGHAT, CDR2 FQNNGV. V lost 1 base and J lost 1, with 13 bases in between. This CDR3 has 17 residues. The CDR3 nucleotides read TGTGCCAGCAGCTTAGGGATGGGCAGAGTGAACACCGGGGAGCTGTTTTTT. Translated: CASSLGMGRVNTGELFF.

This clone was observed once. The CDR3 here is CASSGDRGQNGNTIYF. The CDR3 nucleotides are TGCGCCAGCAGTGGGGACAGGGGCCAAAATGGAAACACCATATATTTT. The chain is built from TRBV10-2 and TRBJ1-3; 10 bases fit TRBD1. CDR3 length: 16 amino acids. CDR1 is WSHSY and CDR2 is SAAADI in the germline V gene. V lost 4 bases to trimming and J lost 3 bases; unmatched junction nucleotides: 6.

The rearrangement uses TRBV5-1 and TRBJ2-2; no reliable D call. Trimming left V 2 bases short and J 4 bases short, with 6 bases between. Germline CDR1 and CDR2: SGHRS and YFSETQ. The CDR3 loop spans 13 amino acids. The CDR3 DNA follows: TGCGCCAGCAGCTTTGACACCACCGGGGAGCTGTTTTTT. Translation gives CASSFDTTGELFF.

As DNA, the CDR3 is TGTGCCAGCAGTGAACAGGATCAGGGACTAGAGACCCAGTACTTC. It codes for CASSEQDQGLETQYF. The genes are TRBV25-1 and TRBJ2-5; D might be TRBD2 (6 bases). Trimming took off 2 bases at V and 4 bases at J, with 14 bases between the two ends. Germline assignment: CDR1 MGHDK and CDR2 SYGVNS. The CDR3 loop spans 15 amino acids.

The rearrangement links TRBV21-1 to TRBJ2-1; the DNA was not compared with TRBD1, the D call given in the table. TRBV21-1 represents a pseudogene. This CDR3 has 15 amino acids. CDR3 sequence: CASRGTLYSYNEQFF. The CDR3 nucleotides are TGTGCCAGCAGGGGGACACTCTACTCCTACAATGAGCAGTTCTTC.

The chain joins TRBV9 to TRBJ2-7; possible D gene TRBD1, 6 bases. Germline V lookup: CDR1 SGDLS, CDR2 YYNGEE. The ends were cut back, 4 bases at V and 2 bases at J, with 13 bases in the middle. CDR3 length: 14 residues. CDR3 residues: CASSPRTGTYEQYF. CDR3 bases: TGTGCCAGCAGCCCCCGTACAGGGACCTACGAGCAGTACTTC.

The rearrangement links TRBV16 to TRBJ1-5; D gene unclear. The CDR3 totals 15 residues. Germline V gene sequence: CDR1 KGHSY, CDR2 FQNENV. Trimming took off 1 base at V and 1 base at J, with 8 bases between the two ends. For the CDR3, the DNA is TGTGCCAGCAGCCAATTACTAGGGAGCAATCAGCCCCAGCATTTT. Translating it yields CASSQLLGSNQPQHF.

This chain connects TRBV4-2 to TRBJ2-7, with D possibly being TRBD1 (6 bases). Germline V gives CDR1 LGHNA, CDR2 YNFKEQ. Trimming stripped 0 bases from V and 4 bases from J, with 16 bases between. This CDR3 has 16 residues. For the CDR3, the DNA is TGTGCCAGCAGCCAAGAGTATCGGGCCGGGACATACGAGCAGTACTTC. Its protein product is CASSQEYRAGTYEQYF.

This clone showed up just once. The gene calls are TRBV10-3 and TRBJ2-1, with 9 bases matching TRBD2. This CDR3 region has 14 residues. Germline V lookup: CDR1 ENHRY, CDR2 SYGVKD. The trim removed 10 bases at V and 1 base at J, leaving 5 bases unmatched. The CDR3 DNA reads TGTGCCAGTAGCGGGAGCGAGTCCTACAATGAGCAGTTCTTC. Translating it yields CASSGSESYNEQFF.

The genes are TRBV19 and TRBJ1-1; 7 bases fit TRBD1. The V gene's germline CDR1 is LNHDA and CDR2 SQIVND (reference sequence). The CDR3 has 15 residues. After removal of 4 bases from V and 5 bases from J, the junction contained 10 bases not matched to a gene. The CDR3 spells CASSTRQGLGTEAFF. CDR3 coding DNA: TGTGCCAGTAGTACGCGACAGGGTCTGGGGACTGAAGCTTTCTTT.

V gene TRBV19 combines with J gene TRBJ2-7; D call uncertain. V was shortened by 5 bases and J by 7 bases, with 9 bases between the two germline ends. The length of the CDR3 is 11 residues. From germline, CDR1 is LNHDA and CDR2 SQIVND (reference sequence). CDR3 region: CASSVHSEQYF. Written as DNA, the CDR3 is TGTGCCAGTAGTGTACACAGTGAGCAGTACTTC. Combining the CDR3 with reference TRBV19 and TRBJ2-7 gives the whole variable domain DGGITQSPKYLFRKEGQNVTLSCEQNLNHDAMYWYRQDPGQGLRLIYYSQIVNDFQKGDIAEGYSVSREKKESFPLTVTSAQKNPTAFYLCASSVHSEQYFGPGTRLTVT.

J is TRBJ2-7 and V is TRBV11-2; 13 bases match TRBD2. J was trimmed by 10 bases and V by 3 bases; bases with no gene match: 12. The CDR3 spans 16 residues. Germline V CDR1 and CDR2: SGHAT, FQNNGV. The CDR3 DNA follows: TGTGCCAGCAGCTTTCCCAAAACACTAGCGGGAGGGTACCAGTACTTC. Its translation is CASSFPKTLAGGYQYF. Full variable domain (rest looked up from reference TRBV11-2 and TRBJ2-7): EAGVAQSPRYKIIEKRQSVAFWCNPISGHATLYWYQQILGQGPKLLIQFQNNGVVDDSQLPKDRFSAERLKGVDSTLKIQPAKLEDSAVYLCASSFPKTLAGGYQYFGPGTRLTVT.

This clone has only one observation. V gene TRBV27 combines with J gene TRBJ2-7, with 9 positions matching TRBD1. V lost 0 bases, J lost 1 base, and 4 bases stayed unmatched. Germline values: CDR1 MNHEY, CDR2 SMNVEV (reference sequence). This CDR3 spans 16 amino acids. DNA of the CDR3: TGTGCCAGCAGTTTATCGGGACAGGGCTTTTCCTACGAGCAGTACTTC. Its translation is CASSLSGQGFSYEQYF.

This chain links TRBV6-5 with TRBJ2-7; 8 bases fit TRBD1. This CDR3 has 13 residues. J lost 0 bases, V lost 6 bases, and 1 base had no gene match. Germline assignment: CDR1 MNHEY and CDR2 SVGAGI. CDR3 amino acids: CASSGTGSYEQYF. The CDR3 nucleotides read TGTGCCAGCAGCGGGACAGGCTCCTACGAGCAGTACTTC.

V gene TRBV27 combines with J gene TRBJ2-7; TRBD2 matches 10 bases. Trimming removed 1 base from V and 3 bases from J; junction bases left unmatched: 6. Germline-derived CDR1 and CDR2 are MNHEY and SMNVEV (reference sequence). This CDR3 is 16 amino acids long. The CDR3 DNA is TGTGCCAGCAGTTTATGGCTAGCGGGAGCGGGCTACGAGCAGTACTTC. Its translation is CASSLWLAGAGYEQYF.